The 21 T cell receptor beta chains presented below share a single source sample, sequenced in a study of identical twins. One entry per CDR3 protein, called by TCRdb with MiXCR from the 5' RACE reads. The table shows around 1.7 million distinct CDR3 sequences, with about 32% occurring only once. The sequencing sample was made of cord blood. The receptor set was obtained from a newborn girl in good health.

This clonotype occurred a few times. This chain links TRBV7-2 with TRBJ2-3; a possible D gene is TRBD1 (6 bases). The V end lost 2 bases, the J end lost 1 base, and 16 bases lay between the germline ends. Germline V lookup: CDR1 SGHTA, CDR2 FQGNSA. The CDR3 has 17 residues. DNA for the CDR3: TGTGCCAGCAGCTTAAGGGGGACCGGGACCCGCACAGATACGCAGTATTTT. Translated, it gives CASSLRGTGTRTDTQYF.

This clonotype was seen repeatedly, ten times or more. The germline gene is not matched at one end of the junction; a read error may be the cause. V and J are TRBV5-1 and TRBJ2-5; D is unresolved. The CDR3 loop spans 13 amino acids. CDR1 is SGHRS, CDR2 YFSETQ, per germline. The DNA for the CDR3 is TGTGCCAGCAGCTTAGGGTCCCAAGAGACCCAGTACTTC. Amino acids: CASSLGSQETQYF.

The CDR3 is CASSPHQGTNTEAFF. DNA for the CDR3: TGTGCCAGCAGCCCCCACCAGGGCACTAACACTGAAGCTTTCTTT. The V call is TRBV7-9, the J call TRBJ1-1; tentative D call: TRBD1 (5 bases). CDR3 size: 15 residues. Germline V lookup: CDR1 SEHNR, CDR2 FQNEAQ (reference sequence). The V and J ends lost 5 bases and 2 bases respectively, with 15 bases between them. The full variable domain, with the rest looked up from reference TRBV7-9 and TRBJ1-1, is DTGVSQNPRHKITKRGQNVTFRCDPISEHNRLYWYRQTLGQGPEFLTYFQNEAQLEKSRLLSDRFSAERPKGSFSTLEIQRTEQGDSAMYLCASSPHQGTNTEAFFGQGTRLTVV.

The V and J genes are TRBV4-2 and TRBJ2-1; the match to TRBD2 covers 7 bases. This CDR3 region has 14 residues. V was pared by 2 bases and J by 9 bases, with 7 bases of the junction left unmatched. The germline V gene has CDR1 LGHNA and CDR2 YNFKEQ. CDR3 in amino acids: CASSQPPSGGEQFF. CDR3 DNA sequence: TGTGCCAGCAGCCAACCCCCTTCGGGGGGTGAGCAGTTCTTC.

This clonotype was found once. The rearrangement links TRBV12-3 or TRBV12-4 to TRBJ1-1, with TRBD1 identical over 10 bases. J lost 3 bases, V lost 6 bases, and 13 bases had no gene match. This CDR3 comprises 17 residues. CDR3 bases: TGTGCCAGCAGACCATGGTCGGACAGGGGGGGAGACACTGAAGCTTTCTTT. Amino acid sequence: CASRPWSDRGGDTEAFF.

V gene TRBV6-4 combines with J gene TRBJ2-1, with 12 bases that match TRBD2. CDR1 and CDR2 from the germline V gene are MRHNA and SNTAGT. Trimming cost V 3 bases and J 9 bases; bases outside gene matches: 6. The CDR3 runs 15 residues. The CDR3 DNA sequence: TGTGCCAGCAGTGATCTTGGACTAGCGGGGAGTGAGCAGTTCTTC. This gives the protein CASSDLGLAGSEQFF.

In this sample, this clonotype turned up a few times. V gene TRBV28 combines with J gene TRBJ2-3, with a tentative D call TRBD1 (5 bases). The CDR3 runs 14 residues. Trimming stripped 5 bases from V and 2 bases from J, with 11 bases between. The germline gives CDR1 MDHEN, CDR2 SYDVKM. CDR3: CASSTGPYTDTQYF. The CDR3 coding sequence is TGTGCCAGCAGTACAGGTCCCTACACAGATACGCAGTATTTT.

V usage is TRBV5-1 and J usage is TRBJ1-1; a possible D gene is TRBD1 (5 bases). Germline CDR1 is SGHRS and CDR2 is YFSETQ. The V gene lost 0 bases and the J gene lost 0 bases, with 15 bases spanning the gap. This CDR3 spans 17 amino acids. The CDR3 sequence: CASSLGGAGWVNTEAFF. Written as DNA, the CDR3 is TGCGCCAGCAGCTTGGGGGGCGCAGGGTGGGTGAACACTGAAGCTTTCTTT. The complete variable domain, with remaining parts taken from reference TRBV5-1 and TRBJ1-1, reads KAGVTQTPRYLIKTRGQQVTLSCSPISGHRSVSWYQQTPGQGLQFLFEYFSETQRNKGNFPGRFSGRQFSNSRSEMNVSTLELGDSALYLCASSLGGAGWVNTEAFFGQGTRLTVV.

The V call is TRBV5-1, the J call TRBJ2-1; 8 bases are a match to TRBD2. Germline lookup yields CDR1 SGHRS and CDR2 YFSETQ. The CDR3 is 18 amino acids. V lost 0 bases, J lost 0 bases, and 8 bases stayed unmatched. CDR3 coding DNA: TGCGCCAGCAGCTTGGACCTATGGAGCGGGAGCTCCTACAATGAGCAGTTCTTC. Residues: CASSLDLWSGSSYNEQFF.

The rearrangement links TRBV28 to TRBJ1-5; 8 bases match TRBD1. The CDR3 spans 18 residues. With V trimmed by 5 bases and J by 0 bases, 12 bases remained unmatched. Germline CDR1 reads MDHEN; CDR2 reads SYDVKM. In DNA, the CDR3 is TGTGCCAGCAGTCCCCGGGACAGGATATTATATAGCAATCAGCCCCAGCATTTT. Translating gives CASSPRDRILYSNQPQHF.

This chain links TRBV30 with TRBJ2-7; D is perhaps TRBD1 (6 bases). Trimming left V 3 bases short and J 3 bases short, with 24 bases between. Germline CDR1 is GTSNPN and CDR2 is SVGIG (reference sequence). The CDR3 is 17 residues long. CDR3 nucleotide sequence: TGTGCCTGGAGGAGAGACGCGGTGAGGACAGTTGGCTACGAGCAGTACTTC. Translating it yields CAWRRDAVRTVGYEQYF.

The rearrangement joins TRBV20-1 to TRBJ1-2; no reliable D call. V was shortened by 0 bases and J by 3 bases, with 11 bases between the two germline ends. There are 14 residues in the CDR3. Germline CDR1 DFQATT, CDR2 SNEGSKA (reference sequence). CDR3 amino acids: CSAREAGDHYGYTF. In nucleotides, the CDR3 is TGCAGTGCTAGAGAGGCAGGCGACCACTATGGCTACACCTTC.

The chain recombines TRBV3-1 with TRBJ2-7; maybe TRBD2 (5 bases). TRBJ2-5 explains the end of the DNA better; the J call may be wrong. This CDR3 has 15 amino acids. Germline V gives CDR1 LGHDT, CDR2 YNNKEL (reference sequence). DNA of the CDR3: TGTGCCAGCAGCCCCCTGGACTGGTTCCAAGAGACCCAGTACTTC. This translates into CASSPLDWFQETQYF.

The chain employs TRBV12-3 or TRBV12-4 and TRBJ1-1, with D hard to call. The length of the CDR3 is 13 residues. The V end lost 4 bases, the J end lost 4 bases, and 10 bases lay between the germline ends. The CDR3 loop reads CASSSDGPTEAFF. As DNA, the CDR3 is TGTGCCAGCAGTTCCGACGGCCCCACTGAAGCTTTCTTT.

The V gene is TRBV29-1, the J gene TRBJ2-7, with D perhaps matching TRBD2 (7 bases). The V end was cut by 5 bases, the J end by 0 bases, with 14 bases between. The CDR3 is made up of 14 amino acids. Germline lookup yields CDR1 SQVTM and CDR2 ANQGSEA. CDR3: CSVSTGGLSYEQYF. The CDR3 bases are TGCAGCGTTTCAACCGGGGGGCTCTCCTACGAGCAGTACTTC.

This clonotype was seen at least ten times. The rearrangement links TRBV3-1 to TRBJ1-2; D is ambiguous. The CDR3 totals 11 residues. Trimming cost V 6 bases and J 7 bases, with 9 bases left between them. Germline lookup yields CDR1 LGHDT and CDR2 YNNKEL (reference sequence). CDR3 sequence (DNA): TGTGCCAGCAGTCCAGGCGGTGGCTACACCTTC. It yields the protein CASSPGGGYTF.

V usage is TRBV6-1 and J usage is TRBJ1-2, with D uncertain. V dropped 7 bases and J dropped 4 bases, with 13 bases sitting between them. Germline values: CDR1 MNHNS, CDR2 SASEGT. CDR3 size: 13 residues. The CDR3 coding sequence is TGTGCCAGCACCGAGACCCTTTTCTATGGCTACACCTTC. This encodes CASTETLFYGYTF.

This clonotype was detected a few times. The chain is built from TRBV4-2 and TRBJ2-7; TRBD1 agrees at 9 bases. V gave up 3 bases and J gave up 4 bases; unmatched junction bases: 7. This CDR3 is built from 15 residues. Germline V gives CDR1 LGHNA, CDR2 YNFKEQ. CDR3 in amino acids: CASSQARDREYEQYF. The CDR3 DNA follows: TGTGCCAGCAGCCAGGCCAGGGACAGGGAGTACGAGCAGTACTTC.

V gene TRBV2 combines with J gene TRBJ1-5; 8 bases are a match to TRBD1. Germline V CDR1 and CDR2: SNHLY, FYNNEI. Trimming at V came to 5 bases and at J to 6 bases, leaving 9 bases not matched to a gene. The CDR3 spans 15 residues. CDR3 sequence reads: CASSLKDRAGQPQHF. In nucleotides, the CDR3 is TGTGCCAGCAGTCTTAAGGACAGGGCGGGTCAGCCCCAGCATTTT.

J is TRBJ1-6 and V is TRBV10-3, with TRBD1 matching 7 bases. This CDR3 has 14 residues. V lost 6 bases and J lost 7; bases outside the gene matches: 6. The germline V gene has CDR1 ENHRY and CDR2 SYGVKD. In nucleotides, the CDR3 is TGTGCCATCAGAAACAGGGGTTCAAATTCACCCCTCCACTTT. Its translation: CAIRNRGSNSPLHF.

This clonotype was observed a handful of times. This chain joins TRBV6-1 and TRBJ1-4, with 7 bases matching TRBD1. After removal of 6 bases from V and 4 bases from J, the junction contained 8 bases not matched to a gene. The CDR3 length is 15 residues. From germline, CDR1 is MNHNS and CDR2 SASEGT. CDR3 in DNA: TGTGCCAGCAGGACAGGGTCTTCCTATAATGAAAAACTGTTTTTT. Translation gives CASRTGSSYNEKLFF.